This entry lists 12 T cell receptor beta chains sequenced from one sample in a study of cytomegalovirus exposure and HLA in healthy donors (TCRdb year 2017). The library was obtained by the immunoSEQ multiplex PCR assay. For the multiplex PCR, a mixture combining 60 forward primers for TCR Vbeta segments and 13 reverse primers for TCR Jbeta segments was used. Held by TCRdb, this immuneACCESS table contains in-frame sequences only and omits some clones. Under half of the omission traces to an unresolved V gene where checked; the cause of the rest is unknown. This sample holds about 160,000 clones; around 76% were observed only once. Jointly, the top ten make up around 2.1% of the sample. Sequenced input: PBMCs. The receptors shown here come from a female donor in good health and CMV-seronegative.

The rearrangement links TRBV5-6 to TRBJ2-2, with 9 bases that match TRBD1. The CDR3 has 15 amino acids. Germline loops: CDR1 SGHDT, CDR2 YYEEEE. V dropped 4 bases and J dropped 7; count of bases not matched to a gene: 8. The CDR3 here is CASSDGTGFRGELFF. CDR3 sequence (DNA): TGTGCCAGCAGCGACGGGACAGGGTTTCGCGGGGAGCTGTTTTTT. Drawing the rest from reference TRBV5-6 and TRBJ2-2, the complete variable domain is DAGVTQSPTHLIKTRGQQVTLRCSPKSGHDTVSWYQQALGQGPQFIFQYYEEEERQRGNFPDRFSGHQFPNYSSELNVNALLLGDSALYLCASSDGTGFRGELFFGEGSRLTVL.

J is TRBJ2-1 and V is TRBV5-1; 16 bases fit TRBD2. The V segment lost 4 bases and the J segment 6 bases; nucleotides outside the gene matches: 10. Germline values: CDR1 SGHRS, CDR2 YFSETQ. The CDR3 extends over 18 amino acids. CDR3 in amino acids: CASSPGTSGRVLGNEQFF. Written as DNA, the CDR3 is TGCGCCAGCAGCCCCGGGACTAGCGGGAGGGTGTTGGGCAATGAGCAGTTCTTC. Full variable domain (remainder filled in from reference TRBV5-1 and TRBJ2-1): KAGVTQTPRYLIKTRGQQVTLSCSPISGHRSVSWYQQTPGQGLQFLFEYFSETQRNKGNFPGRFSGRQFSNSRSEMNVSTLELGDSALYLCASSPGTSGRVLGNEQFFGPGTRLTVL.

This clone was seen a handful of times. The chain joins TRBV7-9 to TRBJ1-4, with D possibly matching TRBD1 (5 bases). Germline V gene lookup returns CDR1 SEHNR and CDR2 FQNEAQ (reference sequence). The CDR3 contains 16 residues. V lost 3 bases to trimming and J lost 8 bases, with 19 bases between them. The CDR3 region is CASSLGGTAEREKLFF. The DNA of the CDR3 is TGTGCCAGCAGCTTGGGCGGGACCGCGGAAAGGGAAAAACTGTTTTTT. Full variable domain (missing parts from reference TRBV7-9 and TRBJ1-4): DTGVSQNPRHKITKRGQNVTFRCDPISEHNRLYWYRQTLGQGPEFLTYFQNEAQLEKSRLLSDRFSAERPKGSFSTLEIQRTEQGDSAMYLCASSLGGTAEREKLFFGSGTQLSVL.

V is TRBV27 and J is TRBJ2-1, with TRBD2 matching 7 bases. V was clipped by 6 bases and J by 8 bases; unmatched bases: 19. This CDR3 contains 17 residues. CDR1 is MNHEY and CDR2 is SMNVEV in the germline V gene (reference sequence). CDR3 loop: CASRSPPGTKGGYEQFF. CDR3 DNA: TGTGCCAGCAGGTCCCCCCCCGGGACTAAGGGAGGCTATGAGCAGTTCTTC.

The CDR3 is CASSLARRETQYF. CDR3 bases: TGTGCCAGCAGCTTGGCTCGGAGGGAGACCCAGTACTTC. This chain uses TRBV7-3 with TRBJ2-5; maybe TRBD2 (5 bases). The CDR3 covers 13 residues. CDR1 SGHTA and CDR2 FQGTGA come from the germline V gene. Trimming shortened V by 3 bases and J by 5 bases, and 10 bases separated the two germline ends.

This chain uses TRBV12-5 with TRBJ2-7; 11 bases map to TRBD1. V shed 7 bases and J 3 bases; nucleotides not matched to a gene: 5. Looked up from germline, CDR1 is LGHNT and CDR2 is FRNRAP. The CDR3 consists of 14 residues. CDR3 nucleotides: TGTGCTAGTGTCCGGACAGGGGGCCTCTACGAGCAGTACTTC. Its translation: CASVRTGGLYEQYF.

The chain uses TRBV6-6 and TRBJ2-7; no reliable D call. This CDR3 has 12 amino acids. The V gene lost 5 bases and the J gene lost 6 bases, with 11 bases spanning the gap. Germline loops: CDR1 MNHNY, CDR2 SVGAGI (reference sequence). The CDR3 sequence: CASSQPWSEQYF. DNA for the CDR3: TGTGCCAGCAGTCAACCTTGGAGCGAGCAGTACTTC.

J is TRBJ1-4 and V is TRBV6-5; D remains ambiguous. The CDR3 is made up of 14 amino acids. The germline V gene encodes CDR1 MNHEY and CDR2 SVGAGI. Trimming took off 2 bases at V and 4 bases at J, with 8 bases between the two ends. The CDR3 coding sequence is TGTGCCAGCAGTTACCGACGGGTTAATGAAAAACTGTTTTTT. Translating gives CASSYRRVNEKLFF.

This clone showed up just a few times. The J gene is TRBJ1-1, the V gene TRBV6-6; 8 positions agree with TRBD1. Germline trimming cut 5 bases from V and 5 bases from J; bases unmatched to any gene: 10. Germline V CDR1 and CDR2: MNHNY, SVGAGI (reference sequence). The CDR3 totals 15 residues. The CDR3 protein is CASSIPTGVGTEAFF. In nucleotides, the CDR3 is TGTGCCAGCAGTATCCCGACAGGGGTAGGTACTGAAGCTTTCTTT.

The V and J genes are TRBV2 and TRBJ2-4; 10 nucleotides match TRBD1. Per the germline V gene, CDR1 is SNHLY and CDR2 is FYNNEI. The CDR3 has 14 amino acids. The J segment lost 5 bases and the V segment lost 6 bases, leaving 4 bases of the junction unmatched. The CDR3 coding sequence is TGTGCCAGCAGCTCAGACAGGGGGCAAAACATTCAGTACTTC. This gives the protein CASSSDRGQNIQYF.

The chain recombines TRBV2 with TRBJ1-3, with TRBD1 matching 7 bases. Germline CDR1 is SNHLY and CDR2 is FYNNEI. The CDR3 is made up of 20 amino acids. V dropped 6 bases and J dropped 0; count of bases not matched to a gene: 20. CDR3 in amino acids: CASSDLPGQIMASSGNTIYF. Written as DNA, the CDR3 is TGTGCCAGCAGCGATCTCCCGGGACAGATTATGGCGAGCTCTGGAAACACCATATATTTT.

V is TRBV30 and J is TRBJ1-5, with a weak D call TRBD1 (5 bases). With 3 bases removed from V and 1 base from J, the gap between germline ends came to 13 bases. The CDR3 totals 15 residues. CDR1 and CDR2 (germline): GTSNPN, SVGIG (reference sequence). The chain's CDR3 is CAWSDRRGSNQPQHF. CDR3 bases: TGTGCCTGGAGCGATCGTCGGGGGAGCAATCAGCCCCAGCATTTT.